The 10 T cell receptor beta chains below come from one sample, sequenced in a study of OX40 agonist ivuxolimab in advanced cancers. Clones were sequenced by immunoSEQ multiplex PCR, and TCRdb holds only the in-frame ones, with some missing. The repertoire holds tens of thousands of clones, with 90% to 95% as singletons. The sequences come from CD4+ or CD8+ T cells sorted from blood, collected in a trial of the OX40 agonist ivuxolimab. The receptors stem from an adult with an advanced solid tumor such as melanoma, head and neck, liver or kidney cancer.

This sequence joins TRBV27 and TRBJ1-2; perhaps TRBD1 as D (5 bases). The CDR3 runs to 13 residues. Germline loops: CDR1 MNHEY, CDR2 SMNVEV (reference sequence). The V end lost 2 bases, the J end lost 4 bases, and 8 bases lay between the germline ends. In DNA form, the CDR3 reads TGTGCCAGCAGTTTACGGGGCGGCTATGGCTACACCTTC. Translated, it gives CASSLRGGYGYTF.

V gene TRBV6-6 combines with J gene TRBJ2-7, with a possible D match to TRBD2 (5 bases). V dropped 6 bases and J dropped 3 bases, with 18 bases sitting between them. This CDR3 is built from 15 residues. Germline V lookup: CDR1 MNHNY, CDR2 SVGAGI (reference sequence). CDR3 protein: CASSSTRRADYEQYF. The CDR3, as DNA: TGTGCCAGCAGCTCCACCCGAAGAGCGGACTACGAGCAGTACTTC.

A single count supports this clone. The chain employs TRBV6-5 and TRBJ1-1; D is unclear. V was clipped by 6 bases and J by 3 bases, with 14 bases between them. Germline values: CDR1 MNHEY, CDR2 SVGAGI. CDR3 size: 14 residues. CDR3 in amino acids: CASRPPAAYTEAFF. CDR3 in DNA: TGTGCCAGCAGGCCCCCGGCGGCGTACACTGAAGCTTTCTTT.

The chain has TRBV19 and TRBJ2-7; unclear D gene. CDR1 and CDR2 (germline): LNHDA, SQIVND (reference sequence). V was trimmed by 2 bases and J by 0 bases, leaving 11 bases between them. This CDR3 comprises 15 residues. The CDR3 loop is CASSIMAETSYEQYF. In DNA, the CDR3 is TGTGCCAGTAGTATAATGGCGGAGACCTCCTACGAGCAGTACTTC.

A single count supports this clone. The V gene is TRBV30, the J gene TRBJ2-7; 11 bases fit TRBD1. This CDR3 is 16 amino acids long. The V segment lost 5 bases and the J segment 2 bases; nucleotides outside the gene matches: 11. The germline CDR1 and CDR2 sequences are GTSNPN and SVGIG (reference sequence). The CDR3 reads CAWCPPGTGGAYEQYF. Written as DNA, the CDR3 is TGTGCCTGGTGCCCCCCCGGGACAGGGGGAGCCTACGAGCAGTACTTC.

This clone was seen once. The chain combines TRBV10-2 with TRBJ2-6; D call uncertain. V lost 3 bases and J 2 bases, leaving 8 bases between the germline ends. Germline V gene lookup returns CDR1 WSHSY and CDR2 SAAADI. The CDR3 covers 15 residues. In DNA form, the CDR3 reads TGCGCCAGCAGTGATTGGGGTGCTGGGGCCAACGTCCTGACTTTC. It specifies CASSDWGAGANVLTF.

J is TRBJ2-5 and V is TRBV6-1, with 8 bases aligning to TRBD1. The V segment lost 6 bases and the J segment 4 bases; nucleotides outside the gene matches: 7. CDR3 length: 14 residues. Looked up from germline, CDR1 is MNHNS and CDR2 is SASEGT. The CDR3 DNA reads TGTGCCAGCAGGCCTATGACAGGGGCAGAGACCCAGTACTTC. It translates to CASRPMTGAETQYF.

The V call is TRBV9, the J call TRBJ1-1, with 8 bases that match TRBD1. Germline CDR1 is SGDLS and CDR2 is YYNGEE. The CDR3 is 14 amino acids. The trim removed 4 bases at V and 4 bases at J, leaving 6 bases unmatched. As DNA, the CDR3 is TGTGCCAGCAGCCTGACAGGGGCGACCACTGAAGCTTTCTTT. It yields the protein CASSLTGATTEAFF.

This clone was counted ten times or more. V and J are TRBV30 and TRBJ1-4; 8 nucleotides agree with TRBD1. The CDR3 contains 14 residues. V lost 3 bases, J lost 7 bases, and 7 bases stayed unmatched. Germline-derived CDR1 and CDR2 are GTSNPN and SVGIG (reference sequence). CDR3 sequence (DNA): TGTGCCTGGAGCTCCGGGACAGGTACTGAAAAACTGTTTTTT. This gives the protein CAWSSGTGTEKLFF.

The chain couples TRBV11-3 to TRBJ2-2; possible D gene TRBD2, 6 bases. V was trimmed by 5 bases and J by 1 base, leaving 14 bases between them. Per the germline V gene, CDR1 is SGHNT and CDR2 is YENEEA. The CDR3 spans 16 residues. The CDR3 loop is CASSPWWDLNTGELFF. The DNA of the CDR3 is TGTGCCAGCAGCCCGTGGTGGGACTTGAACACCGGGGAGCTGTTTTTT.